The 18 T cell receptor beta chains given below trace back to one sample, sequenced in a study of cytomegalovirus exposure and HLA in healthy donors. Primers included in the PCR were 60 Vbeta and 13 Jbeta primers. Profiled with immunoSEQ multiplex PCR; TCRdb holds only in-frame clones, not every one. In total, the table holds 100,000 to 150,000 clones. Source material: PBMCs. These receptors were taken from a man aged 18 to 29 in good health and CMV-seronegative.

This rearrangement joins TRBV28 to TRBJ1-5, with 7 bases matching TRBD1. CDR3 length equals 14 residues. Per the germline V gene, CDR1 is MDHEN and CDR2 is SYDVKM. Trimming took 8 bases from V and 1 from J; bases not matched to a gene: 5. This chain's CDR3 is CASRPGGSNQPQHF. In DNA, the CDR3 is TGTGCCAGCCGACCAGGGGGGAGCAATCAGCCCCAGCATTTT. Full variable domain (rest looked up from reference TRBV28 and TRBJ1-5): DVKVTQSSRYLVKRTGEKVFLECVQDMDHENMFWYRQDPGLGLRLIYFSYDVKMKEKGDIPEGYSVSREKKERFSLILESASTNQTSMYLCASRPGGSNQPQHFGDGTRLSIL.

The chain joins TRBV10-3 to TRBJ2-7, with 7 nucleotides matching TRBD2. The CDR3 covers 11 residues. CDR1 and CDR2 (germline): ENHRY, SYGVKD. Unmatched junction bases numbered 3, after V lost 10 bases and J lost 3 bases. CDR3 nucleotide sequence: TGTGCCACTGGGGGGGTCTACGAGCAGTACTTC. Protein sequence: CATGGVYEQYF.

V and J are TRBV7-9 and TRBJ2-1; TRBD1 might be the D (5 bases). The V end was cut by 4 bases, the J end by 7 bases, with 5 bases between. The V gene's germline CDR1 is SEHNR and CDR2 FQNEAQ (reference sequence). This CDR3 spans 11 amino acids. The CDR3 nucleotides read TGTGCCAGCAGCTCAGGGAATGAGCAGTTCTTC. Protein product: CASSSGNEQFF.

The J gene is TRBJ1-6, the V gene TRBV30; D is unclear. The CDR3 spans 15 residues. CDR1 GTSNPN and CDR2 SVGIG come from the germline V gene (reference sequence). The germline V and J ends were trimmed by 4 bases and 7 bases, with 17 bases remaining between them. The CDR3 region is CAWNIRGSGNSPLHF. The CDR3 nucleotides are TGTGCCTGGAATATCCGGGGTAGCGGGAATTCACCCCTCCACTTT.

The genes are TRBV7-2 and TRBJ2-7, with 12 positions matching TRBD2. V was clipped by 5 bases and J by 11 bases; unmatched bases: 13. CDR3 length: 15 residues. Looked up from germline, CDR1 is SGHTA and CDR2 is FQGNSA. CDR3 nucleotide sequence: TGTGCCAGCAGCCGAGACTGGACTAGCGGGACCGTAAAGTACTTC. Protein product: CASSRDWTSGTVKYF.

The rearrangement joins TRBV4-2 to TRBJ1-1; 10 nucleotides agree with TRBD1. In germline, CDR1 is LGHNA, CDR2 YNFKEQ. CDR3 length: 15 amino acids. V trimming: 1 base; J trimming: 6 bases; junction bases outside the gene matches: 5. The CDR3 DNA sequence: TGTGCCAGCAGCCAAGTGAGGGACAGGGGCCCTGAAGCTTTCTTT. Amino acid sequence: CASSQVRDRGPEAFF.

The chain combines TRBV7-9 with TRBJ1-6, with D hard to call. Germline-derived CDR1 and CDR2 are SEHNR and FQNEAQ (reference sequence). The CDR3 runs to 17 residues. V shed 1 base and J shed 0 bases, with 10 bases lying between them. CDR3: CASSLETGSSYNSPLHF. CDR3 DNA: TGTGCCAGCAGCTTAGAGACTGGAAGCTCCTATAATTCACCCCTCCACTTT.

This chain joins TRBV15 and TRBJ1-2; D not certain. Trimming pared 5 bases from V and 5 bases from J, leaving 15 bases between. The CDR3 covers 14 residues. Germline-derived CDR1 and CDR2 are LNHNV and YYDKDF (reference sequence). CDR3 sequence reads: CATSELGRPYGYTF. For the CDR3, the DNA is TGTGCCACCAGCGAGCTGGGCCGCCCGTATGGCTACACCTTC.

This chain links TRBV7-8 with TRBJ1-3; a weak D match, TRBD1 (6 bases). The CDR3 has 16 amino acids. The germline V and J ends were trimmed by 2 bases and 1 base, with 12 bases remaining between them. The germline V gene has CDR1 SGHVS and CDR2 FQNEAQ. The CDR3 region has the DNA TGTGCCAGCAGCTTAACCTTAGGACAGTCTGGAAACACCATATATTTT. This translates into CASSLTLGQSGNTIYF.

The genes are TRBV19 and TRBJ1-6; D possibly corresponds to TRBD1 (6 bases). This CDR3 has 14 residues. Per germline, CDR1 LNHDA and CDR2 SQIVND (reference sequence). V lost 8 bases and J lost 7, with 15 bases in between. The CDR3, as DNA: TGTGCCAGTCGTTGGACAGAAAGGAATTCACCCCTCCACTTT. Residues: CASRWTERNSPLHF.

The chain carries TRBV5-4 and TRBJ2-7, with unresolved D. The germline V gene has CDR1 SGHNT and CDR2 YYREEE (reference sequence). V lost 2 bases to trimming and J lost 3 bases, with 9 bases between them. CDR3 length: 13 residues. The CDR3 spells CASSLGTNYEQYF. The CDR3 bases are TGTGCCAGCAGCTTAGGTACTAACTACGAGCAGTACTTC. The full variable domain, its missing parts supplied by reference TRBV5-4 and TRBJ2-7, is ETGVTQSPTHLIKTRGQQVTLRCSSQSGHNTVSWYQQALGQGPQFIFQYYREEENGRGNFPPRFSGLQFPNYSSELNVNALELDDSALYLCASSLGTNYEQYFGPGTRLTVT.

The rearrangement links TRBV12-5 to TRBJ2-4; unclear D gene. The CDR3 is made up of 12 amino acids. V was clipped by 10 bases and J by 6 bases, with 13 bases between them. The germline V gene has CDR1 LGHNT and CDR2 FRNRAP. The CDR3 DNA reads TGTGCTACAATAAACAGCCTAAACATTCAGTACTTC. Translating gives CATINSLNIQYF.

This rearrangement joins TRBV14 to TRBJ1-1; D unclear. This CDR3 has 13 amino acids. Germline V gene sequence: CDR1 SGHDN, CDR2 FVKESK. Trimming left V 3 bases short and J 8 bases short, with 13 bases between. CDR3 sequence: CASSHQQKVEAFF. CDR3 bases: TGTGCCAGCAGCCACCAACAGAAGGTGGAAGCTTTCTTT. The full variable domain, in which reference TRBV14 and TRBJ1-1 provide the parts outside the CDR3, is EAGVTQFPSHSVIEKGQTVTLRCDPISGHDNLYWYRRVMGKEIKFLLHFVKESKQDESGMPNNRFLAERTGGTYSTLKVQPAELEDSGVYFCASSHQQKVEAFFGQGTRLTVV.

The rearrangement uses TRBV5-1 and TRBJ1-1, with 11 bases matching TRBD1. The length of the CDR3 is 15 residues. V was pared by 4 bases and J by 3 bases, with 5 bases of the junction left unmatched. Germline values: CDR1 SGHRS, CDR2 YFSETQ. CDR3 amino acids: CASSQGQGADTEAFF. CDR3 in DNA: TGCGCCAGCAGCCAAGGACAGGGGGCCGACACTGAAGCTTTCTTT. The variable domain in full, with the rest retrieved from reference TRBV5-1 and TRBJ1-1, is KAGVTQTPRYLIKTRGQQVTLSCSPISGHRSVSWYQQTPGQGLQFLFEYFSETQRNKGNFPGRFSGRQFSNSRSEMNVSTLELGDSALYLCASSQGQGADTEAFFGQGTRLTVV.

The chain recombines TRBV5-1 with TRBJ2-7; 10 nucleotides line up with TRBD2. The J segment lost 3 bases and the V segment lost 0 bases, leaving 3 bases of the junction unmatched. The germline V gene encodes CDR1 SGHRS and CDR2 YFSETQ. There are 15 residues in the CDR3. CDR3 loop: CASSLARTSGYEQYF. DNA of the CDR3: TGCGCCAGCAGCTTGGCGAGGACTAGCGGCTACGAGCAGTACTTC.

The rearrangement links TRBV5-4 to TRBJ2-7; 16 positions match TRBD2. The CDR3 is made up of 16 amino acids. Trimming took 10 bases from V and 4 from J; bases not matched to a gene: 11. Germline CDR1 reads SGHNT; CDR2 reads YYREEE (reference sequence). This chain's CDR3 is CAFEGLAGGPPYEQYF. In nucleotides, the CDR3 is TGTGCCTTCGAGGGACTAGCGGGGGGGCCTCCATACGAGCAGTACTTC.

The chain uses TRBV6-1 and TRBJ2-1; tentative D call: TRBD2 (5 bases). CDR3 size: 14 residues. V was pared by 3 bases and J by 2 bases, with 8 bases between. Germline V CDR1 and CDR2: MNHNS, SASEGT. The CDR3 sequence: CASSDSGTYNEQFF. DNA of the CDR3: TGTGCCAGCAGTGACAGCGGAACCTACAATGAGCAGTTCTTC.

This chain uses TRBV29-1 with TRBJ2-7, with a tentative D call TRBD1 (6 bases). The CDR3 has 14 residues. Germline CDR1 and CDR2: SQVTM and ANQGSEA. Trimming pared 7 bases from V and 2 bases from J, leaving 18 bases between. For the CDR3, the DNA is TGCAGCGCCATCAGGGGTCTTAGCGCCTACGAGCAGTACTTC. Translation gives CSAIRGLSAYEQYF.